A selection of T cell receptor beta chains follows, all from one sample in a study of blood T cell repertoires in COVID-19. Here immunoSEQ multiplex PCR was the method, and the copy in TCRdb shows in-frame clones only, minus some. The data show over 200,000 clones, with 65% to 85% seen just once and about 4.5% held by the top ten. The sample was peripheral blood. The source of these receptors is a man in his fifties with active or convalescent COVID-19. Both conserved end residues are part of each CDR3. A D gene is named only where the DNA matches it firmly. Some rows have no size entry. The others give once, few or many, or a class for an expanded clone.

clone size	J gene	D gene	V gene	CDR3 DNA	CDR3 protein
-	TRBJ2-2	TRBD1	TRBV7-3	TGTGCCAGCAGCTTAAGCGGGACAGGCACCGGGGAGCTGTTTTTT	CASSLSGTGTGELFF
few	TRBJ1-5	-	TRBV16	TGTGCCAGCAGCCAATCGGGGGGGTTCCAGCCCCAGCATTTT	CASSQSGGFQPQHF
-	TRBJ1-6	-	TRBV7-8	TGTGCCAGCAGCCCAACCGGGACATTAGATTCACCCCTCCACTTT	CASSPTGTLDSPLHF
-	TRBJ2-1	-	TRBV18	TGTGCCAGCTTCTTGGGCAGCGGCGGGCGGGAGCAGTTCTTC	CASFLGSGGREQFF
-	TRBJ2-7	-	TRBV18	TGTGCCAGCTCACCACTTTCTCAGGGGTGGCAGTACTTC	CASSPLSQGWQYF
-	TRBJ2-1	TRBD2	TRBV9	TGTGCCAGCAGTCTACTAGCGGGGGGGCCGGATGAGCAGTTCTTC	CASSLLAGGPDEQFF
once	TRBJ2-7	TRBD1	TRBV30	TGTGCCTGGGACAGGGGAGGTTACGAGCAGTACTTC	CAWDRGGYEQYF
-	TRBJ1-3	-	TRBV5-5	TGTGCCAGCACCATCGGTCCTGATCGCAACACCATATATTTT	CASTIGPDRNTIYF
-	TRBJ1-5	-	TRBV28	TGTGCCAGCAGTTTAACAGGGAATTATCAGCCCCAGCATTTT	CASSLTGNYQPQHF
once	TRBJ1-2	-	TRBV25-1	TGTGCCAGCACCCCAACCGGGACACCGTATGGCTACACCTTC	CASTPTGTPYGYTF
-	TRBJ2-3	TRBD1	TRBV6-5	TGTGCCAGCAGTAAACGACAGGGACGCACAGATACGCAGTATTTT	CASSKRQGRTDTQYF
-	TRBJ2-2	-	TRBV27	TGTGCCAGCACCCCCTCAGGGTTCGGGTCGAACACCGGGGAGCTGTTTTTT	CASTPSGFGSNTGELFF
-	TRBJ1-2	-	TRBV28	TGTGCCAGCAGTTTGGAACCAGAGAGGGGCTACACCTTC	CASSLEPERGYTF
-	TRBJ2-1	-	TRBV28	TGTGCCAGCAGTTTAGGGGGGGGCGCAGCCAATGAGCAGTTCTTC	CASSLGGGAANEQFF
-	TRBJ1-2	TRBD1	TRBV3-1/TRBV3-2	TGTGCCACTCAATCTAGGGACAGGGGAAACTATGGCTACACCTTC	CATQSRDRGNYGYTF
-	TRBJ1-1	-	TRBV19	TGTGCCAGTAGTGTGTCGGTGAACACTGAAGCTTTCTTT	CASSVSVNTEAFF
-	TRBJ2-3	TRBD2	TRBV7-2	TGTGCCAGCAGCAAGGAGCTAGCGGGGGTGAAGCCCACAGATACGCAGTATTTT	CASSKELAGVKPTDTQYF
once	TRBJ2-7	-	TRBV6-1	TGTGCCAGCAGTGAAGCGCGGGTGTCCGAGCAGTACTTC	CASSEARVSEQYF
-	TRBJ2-3	-	TRBV7-2	TGTGCCAGCAGTAGGAGGGGGGGGCCCCCAGATACGCAGTATTTT	CASSRRGGPPDTQYF
-	TRBJ1-1	-	TRBV30	TGTGCCTGGAGTGCCCAGGGGCGAACTGAAGCTTTCTTT	CAWSAQGRTEAFF
-	TRBJ1-2	-	TRBV2	TGTGCCAGCACCCCCGCCGGTGGCAGGGACTATGGCTACACCTTC	CASTPAGGRDYGYTF
-	TRBJ2-1	TRBD2	TRBV30	TGTGCCTGGGCCAGGGCTAGCGGGGGGGACAATGAGCAGTTCTTC	CAWARASGGDNEQFF
-	TRBJ1-3	TRBD1	TRBV10-3	TGTGCCACCCATACCCGGAGACAGGGGGTGATCTCTGGAAACACCATATATTTT	CATHTRRQGVISGNTIYF
-	TRBJ2-3	-	TRBV7-2	TGTGCCAGCAGCTTAGGGGGCAGGGTTCAAGATACGCAGTATTTT	CASSLGGRVQDTQYF
few	TRBJ2-4	TRBD2	TRBV11-2	TGTGCCAGCAGCTTGCCGGGACTAGTGGGGAATACCAAAAACATTCAGTACTTC	CASSLPGLVGNTKNIQYF
once	TRBJ1-2	-	TRBV30	TGTGCCTTTTCCCTGGACATGCGGTATGGCTACACCTTC	CAFSLDMRYGYTF
-	TRBJ1-4	TRBD1	TRBV28	TGTGCCAGCAGTTCTACAGGGGAGGTTGAAAAACTGTTTTTT	CASSSTGEVEKLFF
-	TRBJ1-4	TRBD1	TRBV29-1	TGCAGCGTTGAATATACAGGGGGGGAAAAACTGTTTTTT	CSVEYTGGEKLFF
-	TRBJ2-7	TRBD1	TRBV7-6	TGTGCCAGCAGCCCCCGCCCGGGACAGGGGTACGAGCAGTACTTC	CASSPRPGQGYEQYF
-	TRBJ2-5	-	TRBV7-2	TGTGCCAGCAGCTTAGAGTCCCCGGGTATCGGGACCCAGTACTTC	CASSLESPGIGTQYF
-	TRBJ1-1	TRBD1	TRBV6-6	TGTGCCAGCAGCTACGCGACGGGACAGGCCGCTTTCTTT	CASSYATGQAAFF
-	TRBJ1-1	TRBD1	TRBV7-2	TGTGCCAGCAGCCCGGGACAGGCGACGAACACTGAAGCTTTCTTT	CASSPGQATNTEAFF
-	TRBJ1-2	-	TRBV9	TGTGCCAGCAGCGTAGTCCAGGGCTCTGGCTACACCTTC	CASSVVQGSGYTF
-	TRBJ1-2	-	TRBV6-5	TGTGCCAGCAAATTGGTGAGGTCGAGTGGCTACACCTTC	CASKLVRSSGYTF
-	TRBJ2-1	TRBD2	TRBV7-6	TGTGCCAGCAGCTTCGGGACTATAGCGGGGGCCCTTAATAACAATGAGCAGTTCTTC	CASSFGTIAGALNNNEQFF
-	TRBJ1-4	TRBD1	TRBV29-1	TGCAGCGTACTAACGGACAGGGATAATGAAAAACTGTTTTTT	CSVLTDRDNEKLFF
once	TRBJ1-1	-	TRBV28	TGTGCCAGCAGGGGCACCTGGAACACTGAAGCTTTCTTT	CASRGTWNTEAFF
-	TRBJ1-2	-	TRBV20-1	TGCAGTGCTCGACAGGTCTATGGCTACACCTTC	CSARQVYGYTF
-	TRBJ1-5	-	TRBV5-1	TGCGCCAGCAGCTTGGGGACAGATAATCAGCCCCAGCATTTT	CASSLGTDNQPQHF
once	TRBJ2-7	-	TRBV29-1	TGCAGCGTTGTCCAGGGCTACGAGCAGTACTTC	CSVVQGYEQYF
-	TRBJ1-4	-	TRBV19	TGTGCCAGTAGTATAGGCCCAGCTAATGAAAAACTGTTTTTT	CASSIGPANEKLFF
-	TRBJ1-2	TRBD1	TRBV29-1	TGCAGCGTTGGGACAGGGAATAGGTATGGCTACACCTTC	CSVGTGNRYGYTF
few	TRBJ1-2	-	TRBV6-5	TGTGCCAGCAGTCCGGCCGGGACAAAAGATGGCTACACCTTC	CASSPAGTKDGYTF
-	TRBJ1-6	-	TRBV7-6	TGTGCCAGCAGCTTAGCACAGAATTCACCCCTCCACTTT	CASSLAQNSPLHF
-	TRBJ1-1	-	TRBV19	TGTGCCAGTAGTCTACGGACAGTCGCCCGACCGAACACTGAAGCTTTCTTT	CASSLRTVARPNTEAFF